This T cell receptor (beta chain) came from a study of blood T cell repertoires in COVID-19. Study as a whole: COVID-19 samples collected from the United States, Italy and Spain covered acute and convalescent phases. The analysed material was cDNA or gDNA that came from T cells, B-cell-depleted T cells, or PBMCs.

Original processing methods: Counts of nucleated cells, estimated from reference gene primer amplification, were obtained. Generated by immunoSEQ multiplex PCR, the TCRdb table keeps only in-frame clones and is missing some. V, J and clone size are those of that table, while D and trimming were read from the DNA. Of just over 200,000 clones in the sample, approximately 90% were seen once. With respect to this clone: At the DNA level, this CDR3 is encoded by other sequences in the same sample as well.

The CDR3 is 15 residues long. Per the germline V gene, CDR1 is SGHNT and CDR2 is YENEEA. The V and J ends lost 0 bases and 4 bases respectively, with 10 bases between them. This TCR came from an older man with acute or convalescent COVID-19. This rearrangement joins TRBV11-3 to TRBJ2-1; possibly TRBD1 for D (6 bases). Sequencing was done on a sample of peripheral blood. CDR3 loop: CASSLDRGPYNEQFF. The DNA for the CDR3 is TGTGCCAGCAGCTTAGACAGGGGACCATACAATGAGCAGTTCTTC.